This T cell receptor beta chain originates from a study of Graves' ophthalmopathy and Graves' hyperthyroidism. Amplification from RNA transcripts yielded the TCR beta CDR3 regions. RT-PCR in the first round used HTBI primers; a second-round multiplex PCR followed. TCRdb reprocessed the multiplex PCR reads via MiXCR and lists one record per CDR3 protein. The data show 200,000 to 300,000 distinct CDR3 sequences, around 45% seen once. As regards this clonotype: A much larger clone lies a single base off, so this may be a read error.

The V gene lost 2 bases and the J gene lost 6 bases, with 16 bases spanning the gap. Germline CDR1 and CDR2: SQVTM and ANQGSEA. The CDR3 runs to 14 residues. This receptor was obtained from an adult man with Graves' ophthalmopathy. The genes are TRBV29-1 and TRBJ1-2, with a tentative D call TRBD1 (6 bases). The source material was peripheral blood. For the CDR3, the DNA is TGCAGCGTTGAAATGGTTCAGGGACACCATGGCTACACCTTC. Protein sequence: CSVEMVQGHHGYTF.